The 18 T cell receptor beta chains presented below share a single source sample, sequenced in a study of blood T cell repertoires in COVID-19. Sequencing used immunoSEQ multiplex PCR; TCRdb keeps in-frame clones, though not all of them. The sample lists around 46,000 clones, about three quarters occurring once. The source material was peripheral blood. The source of these receptors is a human donor with active or convalescent COVID-19. The donor label of this sample is uncertain.

Judged by abundance, this clone is medium-sized. The chain employs TRBV7-2 and TRBJ2-7, with TRBD2 identical over 14 bases. CDR3 length: 15 residues. Per the germline V gene, CDR1 is SGHTA and CDR2 is FQGNSA. The ends lost 5 bases at V and 2 bases at J; junction bases unmatched: 2. The CDR3 coding sequence is TGTGCCAGCAGCCAGGGACTAGCGGGAGCCTACGAGCAGTACTTC. It yields the protein CASSQGLAGAYEQYF. Full variable domain (outside the CDR3, taken from reference TRBV7-2 and TRBJ2-7): GAGVSQSPSNKVTEKGKDVELRCDPISGHTALYWYRQSLGQGLEFLIYFQGNSAPDKSGLPSDRFSAERTGGSVSTLTIQRTQQEDSAVYLCASSQGLAGAYEQYFGPGTRLTVT.

This sequence joins TRBV19 and TRBJ1-5; 12 positions agree with TRBD1. Trimming at V came to 4 bases and at J to 3 bases, leaving 7 bases not matched to a gene. CDR3 length equals 17 residues. Germline lookup yields CDR1 LNHDA and CDR2 SQIVND (reference sequence). The CDR3 DNA is TGTGCCAGTAGTACCGGGACAGGGGGCCCTTACAATCAGCCCCAGCATTTT. This gives the protein CASSTGTGGPYNQPQHF.

Comment on this clone: The same CDR3 arises from other DNA sequences in this sample as well. The chain carries TRBV9 and TRBJ2-7; 9 positions match TRBD1. V lost 0 bases, J lost 2 bases, and 3 bases stayed unmatched. Germline lookup yields CDR1 SGDLS and CDR2 YYNGEE. The CDR3 runs to 15 residues. In DNA form, the CDR3 reads TGTGCCAGCAGCGTAGAGGGACAGGGAACCTACGAGCAGTACTTC. It yields the protein CASSVEGQGTYEQYF.

The chain joins TRBV10-3 to TRBJ2-1, with 14 bases that match TRBD2. The V and J ends lost 6 bases and 5 bases, in that order; junction bases with no gene match: 9. The CDR3 consists of 17 residues. The germline V gene has CDR1 ENHRY and CDR2 SYGVKD. CDR3 residues: CAIRLGLGLAGDNEQFF. CDR3 sequence (DNA): TGTGCCATCAGGCTCGGGTTGGGACTAGCGGGAGACAATGAGCAGTTCTTC.

The chain employs TRBV6-5 and TRBJ2-1, with D uncertain. This CDR3 has 11 amino acids. Trimming pared 2 bases from V and 10 bases from J, leaving 6 bases between. Per the germline V gene, CDR1 is MNHEY and CDR2 is SVGAGI. DNA of the CDR3: TGTGCCAGCAGTTACGAGAGGGAGCAGTTCTTC. This codes for CASSYEREQFF.

The chain recombines TRBV5-8 with TRBJ2-4, with a tentative D call TRBD1 (5 bases). CDR3 length: 16 residues. The V end was cut by 4 bases, the J end by 0 bases, with 14 bases between. Germline CDR1 SGHTS, CDR2 YDEGEE. CDR3 sequence: CASSHGARIAKNIQYF. The CDR3 nucleotides are TGTGCCAGCAGCCATGGGGCACGGATAGCCAAAAACATTCAGTACTTC.

The rearrangement uses TRBV7-9 and TRBJ2-5; 8 bases match TRBD2. CDR1 and CDR2 from the germline V gene are SEHNR and FQNEAQ (reference sequence). After removal of 1 base from V and 5 bases from J, the junction contained 6 bases not matched to a gene. The CDR3 has 15 residues. Here the CDR3 reads CASSLVASGGETQYF. The CDR3 coding sequence is TGTGCCAGCAGCTTAGTAGCGAGCGGGGGCGAGACCCAGTACTTC. Full variable domain (missing parts from reference TRBV7-9 and TRBJ2-5): DTGVSQNPRHKITKRGQNVTFRCDPISEHNRLYWYRQTLGQGPEFLTYFQNEAQLEKSRLLSDRFSAERPKGSFSTLEIQRTEQGDSAMYLCASSLVASGGETQYFGPGTRLLVL.

This clone showed up just once. This chain uses TRBV10-3 with TRBJ1-2, with D perhaps matching TRBD1 (6 bases). Trimming removed 5 bases at V and 3 bases at J, with 13 bases between. The CDR3 loop spans 14 amino acids. Germline assignment: CDR1 ENHRY and CDR2 SYGVKD. CDR3 nucleotides: TGTGCCATCAGTCCCGGACAGAGTTACTATGGCTACACCTTC. It codes for CAISPGQSYYGYTF.

V and J are TRBV4-1 and TRBJ2-3, with 11 bases fitting TRBD1. Germline CDR1 and CDR2: MGHRA and YSYEKL. Losses at the gene ends were 3 bases for V and 6 bases for J; bases not matched to a gene: 5. The CDR3 spans 15 residues. The DNA for the CDR3 is TGCGCCAGCAGCCACGGGACAGGGGGACGGGATACGCAGTATTTT. As protein: CASSHGTGGRDTQYF.

The genes are TRBV7-6 and TRBJ2-7; 9 nucleotides align to TRBD1. The ends lost 5 bases at V and 4 bases at J; junction bases unmatched: 9. The germline V gene encodes CDR1 SGHVS and CDR2 FNYEAQ. The CDR3 consists of 15 residues. In DNA form, the CDR3 reads TGTGCCAGCAGCCAAGCGGACAGGGGAGCTTACGAGCAGTACTTC. The encoded protein is CASSQADRGAYEQYF.

This chain links TRBV6-1 with TRBJ2-7, with 10 bases matching TRBD2. CDR3 length equals 15 residues. CDR1 and CDR2 (germline): MNHNS, SASEGT. The junction had 1 base not matched to a gene; V was cut back by 0 bases and J by 2 bases. CDR3 in amino acids: CASSEALAGTYEQYF. The DNA for the CDR3 is TGTGCCAGCAGTGAAGCACTAGCGGGAACCTACGAGCAGTACTTC.

CDR3 loop: CASCNGLSNTGELFF. The DNA of the CDR3 is TGTGCCAGTTGTAATGGACTTTCGAACACCGGGGAGCTGTTTTTT. This chain uses TRBV19 with TRBJ2-2, with D possibly matching TRBD2 (5 bases). The germline gives CDR1 LNHDA, CDR2 SQIVND (reference sequence). The V and J ends lost 8 bases and 0 bases respectively, with 13 bases between them. This CDR3 is 15 amino acids long.

V and J are TRBV9 and TRBJ2-7, with 10 bases identical to TRBD2. From germline, CDR1 is SGDLS and CDR2 YYNGEE. V shed 4 bases and J 7 bases; nucleotides not matched to a gene: 8. The CDR3 is 14 residues long. CDR3: CASSPLAGVGEQYF. The CDR3 DNA is TGTGCCAGCAGCCCCCTAGCGGGAGTGGGTGAGCAGTACTTC.

This clone was seen a few times. The rearrangement links TRBV5-1 to TRBJ2-1, with a possible D match to TRBD1 (6 bases). Deletions cut 4 bases from V and 3 bases from J, with 11 bases between. The CDR3 contains 14 residues. Per the germline V gene, CDR1 is SGHRS and CDR2 is YFSETQ. The CDR3 region is CASSRDNGYNEQFF. The CDR3 DNA follows: TGCGCCAGCAGCCGGGACAATGGCTACAATGAGCAGTTCTTC.

V gene TRBV5-6 combines with J gene TRBJ2-3; tentatively, D is TRBD1 (5 bases). CDR1 SGHDT and CDR2 YYEEEE come from the germline V gene. This CDR3 is 15 amino acids long. The germline V and J ends were trimmed by 0 bases and 4 bases, with 12 bases remaining between them. DNA for the CDR3: TGTGCCAGCAGCTTGGAAGCAGGGATATCAGATACGCAGTATTTT. Protein sequence: CASSLEAGISDTQYF.

The gene calls are TRBV29-1 and TRBJ2-6; 11 bases are a match to TRBD1. Losses at the gene ends were 6 bases for V and 2 bases for J; bases not matched to a gene: 3. The CDR3 runs 15 residues. Germline values: CDR1 SQVTM, CDR2 ANQGSEA. The CDR3, as DNA: TGCAGCGTCGGACAGGGGGCGGCTGGGGCCAACGTCCTGACTTTC. This codes for CSVGQGAAGANVLTF. The variable domain in full, with the rest retrieved from reference TRBV29-1 and TRBJ2-6, is SAVISQKPSRDICQRGTSLTIQCQVDSQVTMMFWYRQQPGQSLTLIATANQGSEATYESGFVIDKFPISRPNLTFSTLTVSNMSPEDSSIYLCSVGQGAAGANVLTFGAGSRLTVL.

The genes are TRBV9 and TRBJ2-7; D remains ambiguous. Germline V gene lookup returns CDR1 SGDLS and CDR2 YYNGEE. CDR3 length equals 16 residues. The germline V and J ends were trimmed by 3 bases and 0 bases, with 16 bases remaining between them. The CDR3: CASSGSSRGSSYEQYF. The CDR3 bases are TGTGCCAGCAGCGGATCGTCTCGAGGAAGCTCCTACGAGCAGTACTTC. Variable domain in full (rest from reference TRBV9 and TRBJ2-7): DSGVTQTPKHLITATGQRVTLRCSPRSGDLSVYWYQQSLDQGLQFLIQYYNGEERAKGNILERFSAQQFPDLHSELNLSSLELGDSALYFCASSGSSRGSSYEQYFGPGTRLTVT.

This sequence joins TRBV20-1 and TRBJ2-7, with no clear D. This CDR3 is built from 11 residues. Trimming took off 5 bases at V and 9 bases at J, with 14 bases between the two ends. Looked up from germline, CDR1 is DFQATT and CDR2 is SNEGSKA (reference sequence). In DNA form, the CDR3 reads TGCAGTGCTTCCGATCCTCCGGGGCAGTACTTC. Translated, it gives CSASDPPGQYF.